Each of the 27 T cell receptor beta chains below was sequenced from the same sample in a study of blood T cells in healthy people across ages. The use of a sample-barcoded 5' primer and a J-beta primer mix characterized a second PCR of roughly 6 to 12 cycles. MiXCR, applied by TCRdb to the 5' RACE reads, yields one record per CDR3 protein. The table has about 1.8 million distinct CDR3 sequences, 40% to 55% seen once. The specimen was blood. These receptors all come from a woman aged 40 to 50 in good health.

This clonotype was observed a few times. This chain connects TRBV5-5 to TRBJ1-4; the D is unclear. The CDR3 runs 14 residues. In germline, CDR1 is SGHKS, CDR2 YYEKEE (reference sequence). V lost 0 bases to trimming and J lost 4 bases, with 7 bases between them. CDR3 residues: CASSLGQINEKLFF. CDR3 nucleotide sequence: TGTGCCAGCAGCTTGGGGCAGATTAATGAAAAACTGTTTTTT.

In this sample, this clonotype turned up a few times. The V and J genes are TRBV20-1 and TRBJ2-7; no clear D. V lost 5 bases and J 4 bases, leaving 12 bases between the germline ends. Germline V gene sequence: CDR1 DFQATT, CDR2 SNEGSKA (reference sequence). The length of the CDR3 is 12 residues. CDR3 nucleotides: TGCAGTGCTTGTGACGACGCATACGAGCAGTACTTC. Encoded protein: CSACDDAYEQYF.

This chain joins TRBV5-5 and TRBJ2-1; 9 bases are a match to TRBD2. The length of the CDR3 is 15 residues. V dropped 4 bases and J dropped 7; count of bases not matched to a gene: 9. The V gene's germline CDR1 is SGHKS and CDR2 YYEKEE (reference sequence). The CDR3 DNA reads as TGTGCCAGCAGCCCGGTGGCGGGGGGGATGAATGAGCAGTTCTTC. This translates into CASSPVAGGMNEQFF.

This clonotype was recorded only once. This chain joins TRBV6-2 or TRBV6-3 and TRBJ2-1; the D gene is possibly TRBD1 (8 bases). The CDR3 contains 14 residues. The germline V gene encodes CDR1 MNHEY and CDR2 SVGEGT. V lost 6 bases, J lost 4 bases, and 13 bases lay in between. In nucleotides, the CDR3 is TGTGCCAGCAGGTTACAGGGGGGGTACAATGAGCAGTTCTTC. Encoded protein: CASRLQGGYNEQFF.

This CDR3 is CATRGLAGPSSSYNEQYF. The CDR3 DNA is TGTGCCACCAGGGGACTAGCGGGGCCTTCCAGCTCCTACAATGAGCAGTACTTC. The chain carries TRBV10-3 and TRBJ2-7; 13 bases are shared with TRBD2. The germline CDR1 and CDR2 sequences are ENHRY and SYGVKD. Losses at the gene ends were 10 bases for V and 7 bases for J; bases not matched to a gene: 22. This CDR3 region has 18 residues.

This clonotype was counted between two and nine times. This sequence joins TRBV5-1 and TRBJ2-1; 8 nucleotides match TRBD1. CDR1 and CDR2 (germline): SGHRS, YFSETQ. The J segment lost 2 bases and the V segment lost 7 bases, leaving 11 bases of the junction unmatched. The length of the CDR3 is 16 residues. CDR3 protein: CASGSQGASTYNEQFF. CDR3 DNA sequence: TGCGCCAGCGGGAGTCAGGGGGCTAGCACCTACAATGAGCAGTTCTTC.

Here the CDR3 reads CASSLTGQGVREKLFF. The CDR3 DNA sequence: TGTGCCAGCAGCTTAACAGGACAGGGTGTTCGAGAAAAACTGTTTTTT. The chain has TRBV11-2 and TRBJ1-4, with 8 bases matching TRBD1. The CDR3 spans 16 residues. Germline V gives CDR1 SGHAT, CDR2 FQNNGV. V lost 2 bases, J lost 8 bases, and 10 bases stayed unmatched.

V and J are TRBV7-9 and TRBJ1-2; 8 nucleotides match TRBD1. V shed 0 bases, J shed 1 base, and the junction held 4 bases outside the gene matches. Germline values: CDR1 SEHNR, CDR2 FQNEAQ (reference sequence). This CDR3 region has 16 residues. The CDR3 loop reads CASSLARTGLNYGYTF. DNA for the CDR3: TGTGCCAGCAGCTTAGCGCGGACAGGGCTTAACTATGGCTACACCTTC.

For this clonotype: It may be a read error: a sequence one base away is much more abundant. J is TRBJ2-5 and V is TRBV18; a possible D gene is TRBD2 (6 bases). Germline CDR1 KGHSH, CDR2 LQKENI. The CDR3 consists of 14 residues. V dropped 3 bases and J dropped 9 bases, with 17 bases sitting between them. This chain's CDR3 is CASSPGSAREAQYF. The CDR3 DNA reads TGTGCCAGCTCACCGGGGTCAGCGAGGGAGGCCCAGTACTTC.

Written as DNA, the CDR3 is TGTGCCAGCAGTGGACAAAAGCCGGGACAAGTACCAGATACGCAGTATTTT. This translates into CASSGQKPGQVPDTQYF. V and J are TRBV2 and TRBJ2-3, with D maybe TRBD1 (6 bases). V was clipped by 4 bases and J by 4 bases, with 21 bases between them. The V gene's germline CDR1 is SNHLY and CDR2 FYNNEI. The CDR3 runs to 17 residues.

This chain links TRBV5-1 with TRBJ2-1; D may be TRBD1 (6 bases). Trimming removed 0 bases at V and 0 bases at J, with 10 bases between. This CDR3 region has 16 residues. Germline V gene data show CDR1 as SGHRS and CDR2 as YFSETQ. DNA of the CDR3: TGCGCCAGCAGCTTGGTGGGACAAGTCTCCTACAATGAGCAGTTCTTC. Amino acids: CASSLVGQVSYNEQFF.

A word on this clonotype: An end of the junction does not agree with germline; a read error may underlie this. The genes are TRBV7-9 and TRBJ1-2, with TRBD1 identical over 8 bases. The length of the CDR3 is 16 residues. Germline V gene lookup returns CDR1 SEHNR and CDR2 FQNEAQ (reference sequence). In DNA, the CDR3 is TGTGCCAGCAGCTCGGGACAGGACGCAGCTAACCATGGCTACACCTTC. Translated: CASSSGQDAANHGYTF.

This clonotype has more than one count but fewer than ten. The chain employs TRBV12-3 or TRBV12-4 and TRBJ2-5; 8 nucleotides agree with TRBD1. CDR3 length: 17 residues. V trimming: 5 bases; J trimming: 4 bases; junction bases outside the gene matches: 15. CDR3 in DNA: TGTGCCAGCAGTCCAAGCACCCTAGGACAGGGCACAGAGACCCAGTACTTC. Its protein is CASSPSTLGQGTETQYF.

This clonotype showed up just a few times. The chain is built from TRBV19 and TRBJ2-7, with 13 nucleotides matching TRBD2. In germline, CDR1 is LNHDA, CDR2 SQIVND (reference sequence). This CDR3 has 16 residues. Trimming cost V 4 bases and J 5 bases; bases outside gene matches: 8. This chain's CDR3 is CASSSQRLAGGDEQYF. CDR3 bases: TGTGCCAGTAGTAGCCAGCGACTAGCGGGGGGAGACGAGCAGTACTTC.

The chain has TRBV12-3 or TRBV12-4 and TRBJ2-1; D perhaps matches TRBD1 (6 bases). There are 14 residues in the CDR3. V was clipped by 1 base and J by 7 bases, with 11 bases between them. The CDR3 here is CASSLVTGWNEQFF. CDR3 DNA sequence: TGTGCCAGCAGTTTAGTTACAGGGTGGAATGAGCAGTTCTTC.

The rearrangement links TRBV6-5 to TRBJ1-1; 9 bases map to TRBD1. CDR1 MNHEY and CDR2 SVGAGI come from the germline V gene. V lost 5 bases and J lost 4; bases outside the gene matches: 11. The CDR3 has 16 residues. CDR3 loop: CASSRTGGGLGTEAFF. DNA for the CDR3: TGTGCCAGCAGTCGTACAGGGGGCGGGTTGGGCACTGAAGCTTTCTTT.

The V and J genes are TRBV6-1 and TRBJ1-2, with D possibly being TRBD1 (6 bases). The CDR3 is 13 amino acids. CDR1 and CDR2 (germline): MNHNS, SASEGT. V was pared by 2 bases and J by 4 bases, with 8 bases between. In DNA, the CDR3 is TGTGCCAGCAGTGAATTAGGGGGCTATGGCTACACCTTC. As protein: CASSELGGYGYTF.

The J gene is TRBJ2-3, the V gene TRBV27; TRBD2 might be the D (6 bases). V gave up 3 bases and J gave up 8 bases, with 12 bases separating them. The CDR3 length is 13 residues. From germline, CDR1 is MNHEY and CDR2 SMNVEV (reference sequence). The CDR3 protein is CASSFGRGGTQYF. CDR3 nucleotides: TGTGCCAGCAGTTTCGGGCGGGGTGGTACGCAGTATTTT.

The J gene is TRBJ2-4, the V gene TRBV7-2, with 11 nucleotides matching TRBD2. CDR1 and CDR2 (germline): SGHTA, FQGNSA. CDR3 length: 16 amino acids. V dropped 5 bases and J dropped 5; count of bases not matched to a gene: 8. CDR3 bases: TGTGCCAGCAGCCCCTGGACTAGCGGGCACCAAAACATTCAGTACTTC. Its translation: CASSPWTSGHQNIQYF.

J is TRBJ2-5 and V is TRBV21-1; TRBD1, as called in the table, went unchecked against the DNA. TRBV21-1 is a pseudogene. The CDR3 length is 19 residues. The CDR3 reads CASSKDGLGAGIFQETQYF. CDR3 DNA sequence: TGTGCCAGCAGCAAAGATGGTTTAGGGGCGGGGATTTTCCAAGAGACCCAGTACTTC.

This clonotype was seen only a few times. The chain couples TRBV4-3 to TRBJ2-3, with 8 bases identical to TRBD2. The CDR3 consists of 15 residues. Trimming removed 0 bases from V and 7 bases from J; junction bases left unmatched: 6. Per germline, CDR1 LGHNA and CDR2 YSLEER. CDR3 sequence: CASSQDRAGGYTQYF. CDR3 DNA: TGCGCCAGCAGCCAAGATCGGGCGGGGGGTTATACGCAGTATTTT.

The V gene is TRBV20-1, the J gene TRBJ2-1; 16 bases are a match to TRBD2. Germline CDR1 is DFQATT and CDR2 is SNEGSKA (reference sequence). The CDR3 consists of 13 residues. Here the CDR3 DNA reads TGCAGGGGGACTAGCGGGGGGGATTATGAGCAGTTCTTC. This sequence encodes CRGTSGGDYEQFF.

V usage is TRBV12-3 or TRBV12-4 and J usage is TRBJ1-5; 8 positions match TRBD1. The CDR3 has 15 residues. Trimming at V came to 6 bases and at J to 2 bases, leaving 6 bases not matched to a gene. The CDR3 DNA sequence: TGTGCCAGCAGCCCTTTGACAGGGGGCAATCAGCCCCAGCATTTT. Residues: CASSPLTGGNQPQHF.

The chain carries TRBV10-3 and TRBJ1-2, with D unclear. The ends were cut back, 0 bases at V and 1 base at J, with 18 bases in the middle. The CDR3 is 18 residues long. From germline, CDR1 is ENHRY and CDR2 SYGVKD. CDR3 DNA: TGTGCCATCAGTGAGTCGCTGGAGGTACGGAATAATAACTATGGCTACACCTTC. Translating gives CAISESLEVRNNNYGYTF.

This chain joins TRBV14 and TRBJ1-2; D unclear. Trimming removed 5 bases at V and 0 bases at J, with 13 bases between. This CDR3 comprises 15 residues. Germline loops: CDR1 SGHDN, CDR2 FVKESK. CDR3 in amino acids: CASSIGVTANYGYTF. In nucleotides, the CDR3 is TGTGCCAGCAGCATCGGTGTAACAGCTAACTATGGCTACACCTTC.

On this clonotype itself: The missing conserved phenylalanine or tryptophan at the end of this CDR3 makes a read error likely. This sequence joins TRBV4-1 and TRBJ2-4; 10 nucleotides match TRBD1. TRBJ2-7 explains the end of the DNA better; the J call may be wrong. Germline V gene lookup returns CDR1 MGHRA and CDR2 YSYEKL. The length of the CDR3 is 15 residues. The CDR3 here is CASSHGQGEGNEQYL. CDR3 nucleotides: TGCGCCAGCAGCCACGGACAGGGGGAGGGGAACGAGCAGTACTTA.

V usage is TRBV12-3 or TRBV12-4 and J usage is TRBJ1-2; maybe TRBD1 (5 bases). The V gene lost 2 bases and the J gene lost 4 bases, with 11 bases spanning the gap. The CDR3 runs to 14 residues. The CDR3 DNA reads TGTGCCAGCAGTTTATCACAGGTCCTCTATGGCTACACCTTC. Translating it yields CASSLSQVLYGYTF.